This T cell receptor (beta chain) was found in a study of blood T cell repertoires in COVID-19. Study overall: Samples of COVID-19 (acute and convalescent) were obtained from the United States, Italy and Spain. The cDNA or gDNA used as material had been derived from T cells, B-cell-depleted T cells, or PBMCs.

This clone was seen a handful of times. The CDR3 loop spans 14 amino acids. Germline V lookup: CDR1 MNHEY, CDR2 SVGAGI. V was cut by 10 bases and J by 4 bases, with 16 bases left in between. Sequencing used immunoSEQ multiplex PCR; TCRdb keeps in-frame clones, though not all of them. The sample lists 220,000 or so clones; approximately 78% were seen once. The chain recombines TRBV6-5 with TRBJ1-4; D possibly corresponds to TRBD1 (6 bases). Source material: peripheral blood. The receptor was derived from a woman of 80 years or more with COVID-19, enrolled during active disease. Here the CDR3 reads CATQSRDNNEKLFF. In DNA, the CDR3 is TGTGCCACCCAATCCCGGGACAATAATGAAAAACTGTTTTTT.